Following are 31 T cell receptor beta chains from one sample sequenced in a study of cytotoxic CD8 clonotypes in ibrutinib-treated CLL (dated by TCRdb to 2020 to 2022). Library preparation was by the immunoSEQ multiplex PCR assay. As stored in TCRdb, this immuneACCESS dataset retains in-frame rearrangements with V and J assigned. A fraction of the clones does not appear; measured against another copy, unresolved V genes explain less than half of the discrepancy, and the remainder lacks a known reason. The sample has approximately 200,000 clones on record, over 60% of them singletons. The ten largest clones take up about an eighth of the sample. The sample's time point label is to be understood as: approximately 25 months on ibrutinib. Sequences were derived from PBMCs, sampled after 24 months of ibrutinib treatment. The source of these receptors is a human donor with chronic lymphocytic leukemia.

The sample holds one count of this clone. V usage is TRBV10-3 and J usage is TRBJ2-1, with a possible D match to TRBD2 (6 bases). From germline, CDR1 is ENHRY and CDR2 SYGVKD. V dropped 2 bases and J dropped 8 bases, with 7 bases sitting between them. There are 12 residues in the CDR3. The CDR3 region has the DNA TGTGCCATCAGTGAGAGGGAGGATGAGCAGTTCTTC. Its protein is CAISEREDEQFF.

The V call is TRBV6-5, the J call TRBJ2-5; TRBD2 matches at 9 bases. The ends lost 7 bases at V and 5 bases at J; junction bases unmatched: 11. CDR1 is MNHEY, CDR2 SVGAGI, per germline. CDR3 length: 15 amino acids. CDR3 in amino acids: CASIRLAVEGETQYF. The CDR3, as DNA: TGTGCCAGCATCCGACTAGCGGTCGAGGGGGAGACCCAGTACTTC.

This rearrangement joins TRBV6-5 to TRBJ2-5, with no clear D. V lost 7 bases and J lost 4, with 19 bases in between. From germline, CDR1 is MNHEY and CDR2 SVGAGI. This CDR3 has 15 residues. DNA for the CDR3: TGTGCCAGCACCGATTTTAGGGTAAGGCGAGAGACCCAGTACTTC. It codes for CASTDFRVRRETQYF.

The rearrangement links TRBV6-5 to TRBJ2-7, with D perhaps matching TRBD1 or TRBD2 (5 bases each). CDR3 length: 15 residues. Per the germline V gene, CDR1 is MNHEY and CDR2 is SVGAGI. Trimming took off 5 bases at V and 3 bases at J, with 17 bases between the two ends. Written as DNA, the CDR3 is TGTGCCAGCAGTGCCCTGAGGGGCAGGGACTACGAGCAGTACTTC. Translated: CASSALRGRDYEQYF.

This CDR3 is CASSPEGQGPFYGYTF. The CDR3 region has the DNA TGCGCCAGCAGCCCTGAGGGACAGGGCCCGTTTTATGGCTACACCTTC. The chain has TRBV5-1 and TRBJ1-2; 9 positions match TRBD1. Germline CDR1 is SGHRS and CDR2 is YFSETQ. Trimming cost V 4 bases and J 5 bases; bases outside gene matches: 12. The CDR3 is 16 residues long.

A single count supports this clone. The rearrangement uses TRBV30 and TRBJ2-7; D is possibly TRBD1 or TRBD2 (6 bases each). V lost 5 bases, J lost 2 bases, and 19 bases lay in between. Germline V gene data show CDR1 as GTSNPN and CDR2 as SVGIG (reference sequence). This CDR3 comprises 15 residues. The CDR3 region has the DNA TGTGCCTGGGGACCCCGGTGGGGGGCCCCCTACGAGCAGTACTTC. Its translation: CAWGPRWGAPYEQYF.

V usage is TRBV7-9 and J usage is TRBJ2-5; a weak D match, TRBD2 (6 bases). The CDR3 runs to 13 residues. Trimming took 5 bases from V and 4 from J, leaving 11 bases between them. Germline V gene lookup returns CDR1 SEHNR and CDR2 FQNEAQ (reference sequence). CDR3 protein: CASSQGGLETQYF. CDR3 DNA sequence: TGTGCCAGCAGCCAAGGAGGGTTAGAGACCCAGTACTTC.

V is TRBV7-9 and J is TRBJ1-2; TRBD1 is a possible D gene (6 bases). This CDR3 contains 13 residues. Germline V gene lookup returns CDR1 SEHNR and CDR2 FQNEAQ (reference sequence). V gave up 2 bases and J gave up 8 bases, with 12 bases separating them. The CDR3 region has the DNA TGTGCCAGCAGCTTACGGGACACCGACGGCTACACCTTC. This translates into CASSLRDTDGYTF.

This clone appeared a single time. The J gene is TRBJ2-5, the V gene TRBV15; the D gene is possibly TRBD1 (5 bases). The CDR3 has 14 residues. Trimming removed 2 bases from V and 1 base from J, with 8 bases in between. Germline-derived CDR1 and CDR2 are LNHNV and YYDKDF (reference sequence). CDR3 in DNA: TGTGCCACCAGCAGACCAGACAGCCAAGAGACCCAGTACTTC. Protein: CATSRPDSQETQYF.

Here the CDR3 reads CASSLTARGNTEAFF. CDR3 coding DNA: TGCGCCAGCAGCTTGACGGCCCGGGGGAACACTGAAGCTTTCTTT. This chain links TRBV5-1 with TRBJ1-1; D ambiguous. With 1 base removed from V and 1 base from J, the gap between germline ends came to 11 bases. This CDR3 comprises 15 residues. Germline V CDR1 and CDR2: SGHRS, YFSETQ.

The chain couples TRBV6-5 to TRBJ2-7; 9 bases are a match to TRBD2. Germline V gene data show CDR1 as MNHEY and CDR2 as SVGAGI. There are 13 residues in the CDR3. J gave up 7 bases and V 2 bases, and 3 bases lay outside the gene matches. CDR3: CASSYQLAGEQYF. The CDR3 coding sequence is TGTGCCAGCAGTTACCAACTAGCGGGTGAGCAGTACTTC.

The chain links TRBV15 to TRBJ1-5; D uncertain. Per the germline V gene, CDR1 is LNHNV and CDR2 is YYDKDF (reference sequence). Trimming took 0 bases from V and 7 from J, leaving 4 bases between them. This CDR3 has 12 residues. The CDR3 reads CATSRDGQPQHF. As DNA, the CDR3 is TGTGCCACCAGCAGAGATGGGCAGCCCCAGCATTTT.

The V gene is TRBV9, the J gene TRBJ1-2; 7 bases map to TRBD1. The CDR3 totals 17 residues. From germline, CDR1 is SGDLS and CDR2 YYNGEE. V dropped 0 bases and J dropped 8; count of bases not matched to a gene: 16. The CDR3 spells CASSVVPGGTGERGYTF. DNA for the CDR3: TGTGCCAGCAGCGTAGTGCCCGGCGGCACAGGGGAAAGGGGCTACACCTTC.

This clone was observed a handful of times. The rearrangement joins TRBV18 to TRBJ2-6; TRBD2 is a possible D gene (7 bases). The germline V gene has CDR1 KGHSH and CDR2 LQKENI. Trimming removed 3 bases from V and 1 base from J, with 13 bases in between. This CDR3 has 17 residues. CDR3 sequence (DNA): TGTGCCAGCTCACCGTCCAGGGGAGGGTCTGGGGCCAACGTCCTGACTTTC. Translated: CASSPSRGGSGANVLTF.

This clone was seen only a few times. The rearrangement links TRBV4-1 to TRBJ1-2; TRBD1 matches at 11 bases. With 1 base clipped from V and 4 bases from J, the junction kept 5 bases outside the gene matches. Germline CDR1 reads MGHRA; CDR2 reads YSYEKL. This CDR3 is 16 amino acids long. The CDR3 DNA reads TGCGCCAGCAGCCAAGCCGGACAGGGGGCCCCCTATGGCTACACCTTC. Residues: CASSQAGQGAPYGYTF.

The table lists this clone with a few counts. In DNA, the CDR3 is TGTGCCTGGAAGGGCAGAGGGAACACTGAAGCTTTCTTT. This gives the protein CAWKGRGNTEAFF. The chain links TRBV30 to TRBJ1-1; D unclear. The V gene's germline CDR1 is GTSNPN and CDR2 SVGIG (reference sequence). The CDR3 loop spans 13 amino acids. V was trimmed by 4 bases and J by 1 base, leaving 10 bases between them. Full variable domain (missing parts from reference TRBV30 and TRBJ1-1): SQTIHQWPATLVQPVGSPLSLECTVEGTSNPNLYWYRQAAGRGLQLLFYSVGIGQISSEVPQNLSASRPQDRQFILSSKKLLLSDSGFYLCAWKGRGNTEAFFGQGTRLTVV.

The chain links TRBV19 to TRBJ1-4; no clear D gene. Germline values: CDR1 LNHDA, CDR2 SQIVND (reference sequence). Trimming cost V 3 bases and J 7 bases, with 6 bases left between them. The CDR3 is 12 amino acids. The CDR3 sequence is CASSIRLEKLFF. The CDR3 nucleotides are TGTGCCAGTAGTATCCGCCTTGAAAAACTGTTTTTT. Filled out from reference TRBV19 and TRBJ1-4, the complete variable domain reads DGGITQSPKYLFRKEGQNVTLSCEQNLNHDAMYWYRQDPGQGLRLIYYSQIVNDFQKGDIAEGYSVSREKKESFPLTVTSAQKNPTAFYLCASSIRLEKLFFGSGTQLSVL.

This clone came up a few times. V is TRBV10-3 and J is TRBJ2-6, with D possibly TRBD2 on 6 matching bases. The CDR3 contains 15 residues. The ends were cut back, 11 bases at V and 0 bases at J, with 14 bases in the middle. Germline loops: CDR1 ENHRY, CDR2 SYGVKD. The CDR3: CAGGTGSSGANVLTF. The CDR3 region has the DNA TGTGCCGGGGGGACGGGAAGCTCTGGGGCCAACGTCCTGACTTTC.

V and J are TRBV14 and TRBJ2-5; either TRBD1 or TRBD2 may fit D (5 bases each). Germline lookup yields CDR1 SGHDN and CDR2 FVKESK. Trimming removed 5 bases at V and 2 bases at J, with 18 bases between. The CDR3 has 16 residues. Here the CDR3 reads CASSFLLGRGQETQYF. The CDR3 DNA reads TGTGCCAGCAGCTTTCTCCTGGGACGTGGGCAAGAGACCCAGTACTTC. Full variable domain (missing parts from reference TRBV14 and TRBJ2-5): EAGVTQFPSHSVIEKGQTVTLRCDPISGHDNLYWYRRVMGKEIKFLLHFVKESKQDESGMPNNRFLAERTGGTYSTLKVQPAELEDSGVYFCASSFLLGRGQETQYFGPGTRLLVL.

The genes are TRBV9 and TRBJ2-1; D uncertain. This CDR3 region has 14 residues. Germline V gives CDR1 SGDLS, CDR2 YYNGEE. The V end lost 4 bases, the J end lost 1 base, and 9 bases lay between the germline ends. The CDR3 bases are TGTGCCAGCAGCTTCAACGGGTCCTACAATGAGCAGTTCTTC. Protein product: CASSFNGSYNEQFF.

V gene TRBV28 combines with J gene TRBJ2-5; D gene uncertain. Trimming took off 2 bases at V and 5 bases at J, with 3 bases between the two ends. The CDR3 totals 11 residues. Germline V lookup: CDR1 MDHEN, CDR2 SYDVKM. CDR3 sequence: CASSLGETQYF. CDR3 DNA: TGTGCCAGCAGTTTAGGGGAGACCCAGTACTTC.

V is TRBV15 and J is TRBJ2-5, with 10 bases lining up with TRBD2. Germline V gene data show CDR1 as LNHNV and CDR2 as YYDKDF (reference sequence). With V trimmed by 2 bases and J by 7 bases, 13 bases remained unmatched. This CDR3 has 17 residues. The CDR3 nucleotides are TGTGCCACCAGCAGATACCTAGCGGGAGAGGGAGAGATGACCCAGTACTTC. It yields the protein CATSRYLAGEGEMTQYF.

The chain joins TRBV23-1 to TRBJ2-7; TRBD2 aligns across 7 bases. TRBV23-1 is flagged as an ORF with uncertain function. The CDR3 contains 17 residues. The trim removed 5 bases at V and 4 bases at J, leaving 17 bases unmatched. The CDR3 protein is CASSLSPSGPKKYEQYF. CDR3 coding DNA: TGCGCCAGCAGTTTATCTCCTAGCGGTCCGAAGAAATACGAGCAGTACTTC.

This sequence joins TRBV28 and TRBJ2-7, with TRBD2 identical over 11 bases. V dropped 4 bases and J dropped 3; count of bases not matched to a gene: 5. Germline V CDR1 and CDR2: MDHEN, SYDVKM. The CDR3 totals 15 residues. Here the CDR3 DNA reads TGTGCCAGCAGTTCGAGGACTAGCGGGTTCTACGAGCAGTACTTC. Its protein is CASSSRTSGFYEQYF.

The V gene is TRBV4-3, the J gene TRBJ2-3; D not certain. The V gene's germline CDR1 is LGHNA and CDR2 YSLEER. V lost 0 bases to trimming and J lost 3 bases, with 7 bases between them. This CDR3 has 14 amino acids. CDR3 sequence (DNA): TGCGCCAGCAGCCAAGACCCCCAGACAGATACGCAGTATTTT. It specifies CASSQDPQTDTQYF.

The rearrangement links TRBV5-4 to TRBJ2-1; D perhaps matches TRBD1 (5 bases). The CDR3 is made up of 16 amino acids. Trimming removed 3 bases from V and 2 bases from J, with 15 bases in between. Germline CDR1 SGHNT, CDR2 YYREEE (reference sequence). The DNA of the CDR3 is TGTGCCAGCAGCTCTAGAAAAGGGGCTACCTACAATGAGCAGTTCTTC. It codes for CASSSRKGATYNEQFF.

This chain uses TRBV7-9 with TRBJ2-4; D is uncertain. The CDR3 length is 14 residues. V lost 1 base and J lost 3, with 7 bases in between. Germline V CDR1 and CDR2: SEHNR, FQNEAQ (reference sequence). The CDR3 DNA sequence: TGTGCCAGCAGCTTAGTACAGAACAAAAACATTCAGTACTTC. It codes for CASSLVQNKNIQYF. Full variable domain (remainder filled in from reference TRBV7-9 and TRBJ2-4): DTGVSQNPRHKITKRGQNVTFRCDPISEHNRLYWYRQTLGQGPEFLTYFQNEAQLEKSRLLSDRFSAERPKGSFSTLEIQRTEQGDSAMYLCASSLVQNKNIQYFGAGTRLSVL.

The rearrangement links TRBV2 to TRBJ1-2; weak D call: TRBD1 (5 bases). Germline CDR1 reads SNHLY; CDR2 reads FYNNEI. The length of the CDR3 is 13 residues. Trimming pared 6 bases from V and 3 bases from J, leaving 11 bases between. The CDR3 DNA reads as TGTGCCAGCAGGCCGGGGGAGTACTATGGCTACACCTTC. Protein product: CASRPGEYYGYTF.

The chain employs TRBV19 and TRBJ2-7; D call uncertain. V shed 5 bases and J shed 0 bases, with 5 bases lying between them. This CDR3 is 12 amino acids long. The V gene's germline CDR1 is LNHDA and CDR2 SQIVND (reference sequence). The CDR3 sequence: CASSQSSYEQYF. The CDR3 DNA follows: TGTGCCAGTAGTCAGAGCTCCTACGAGCAGTACTTC.

CDR3 DNA: TGTGCCACCAGCAGAGGCCGACAGGGAAGCACTGAAGCTTTCTTT. This encodes CATSRGRQGSTEAFF. This chain joins TRBV15 and TRBJ1-1, with 7 nucleotides matching TRBD1. This CDR3 contains 15 residues. The V segment lost 1 base and the J segment 4 bases; nucleotides outside the gene matches: 6. Germline loops: CDR1 LNHNV, CDR2 YYDKDF (reference sequence).

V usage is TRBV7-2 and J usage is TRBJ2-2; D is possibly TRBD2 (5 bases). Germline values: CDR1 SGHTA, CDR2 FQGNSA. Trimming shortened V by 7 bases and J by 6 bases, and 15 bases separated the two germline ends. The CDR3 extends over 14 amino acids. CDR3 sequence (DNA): TGTGCCAGCACCTGGGAGATATTCTCCGGGGAGCTGTTTTTT. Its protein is CASTWEIFSGELFF.